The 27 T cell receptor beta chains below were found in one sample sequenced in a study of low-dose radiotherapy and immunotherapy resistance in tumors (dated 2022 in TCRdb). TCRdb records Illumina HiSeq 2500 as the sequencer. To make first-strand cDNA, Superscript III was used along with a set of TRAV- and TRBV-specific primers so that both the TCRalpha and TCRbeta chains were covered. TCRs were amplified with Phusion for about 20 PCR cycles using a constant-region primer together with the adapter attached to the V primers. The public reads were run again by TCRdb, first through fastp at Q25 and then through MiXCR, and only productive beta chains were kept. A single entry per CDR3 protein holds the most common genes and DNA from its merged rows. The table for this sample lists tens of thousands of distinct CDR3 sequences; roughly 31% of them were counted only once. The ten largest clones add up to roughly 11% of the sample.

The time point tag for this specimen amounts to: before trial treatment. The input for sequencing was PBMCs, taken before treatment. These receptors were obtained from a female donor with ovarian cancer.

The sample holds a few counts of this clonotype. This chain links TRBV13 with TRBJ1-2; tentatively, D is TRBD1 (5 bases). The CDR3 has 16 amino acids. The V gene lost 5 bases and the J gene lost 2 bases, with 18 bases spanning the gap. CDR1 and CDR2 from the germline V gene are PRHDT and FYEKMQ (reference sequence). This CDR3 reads CASSKLSGTKNYGYTF. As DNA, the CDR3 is TGTGCCAGCAGCAAGCTCTCAGGGACTAAGAACTATGGCTACACCTTC.

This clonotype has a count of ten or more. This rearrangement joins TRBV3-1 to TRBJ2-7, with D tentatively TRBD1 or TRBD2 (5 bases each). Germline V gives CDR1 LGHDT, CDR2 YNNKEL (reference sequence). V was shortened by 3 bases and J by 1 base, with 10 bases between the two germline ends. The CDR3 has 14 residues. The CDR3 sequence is CASSQAGASYEQYF. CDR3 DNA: TGTGCCAGCAGCCAGGCCGGGGCATCCTACGAGCAGTACTTC.

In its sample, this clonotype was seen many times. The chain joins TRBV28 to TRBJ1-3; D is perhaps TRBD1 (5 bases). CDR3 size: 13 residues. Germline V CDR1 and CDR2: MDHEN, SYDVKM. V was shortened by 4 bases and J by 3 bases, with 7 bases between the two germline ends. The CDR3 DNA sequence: TGTGCCAGCAGTTACGACAGTGGAAACACCATATATTTT. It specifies CASSYDSGNTIYF.

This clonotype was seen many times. CDR3 protein: CASSALYTQYF. CDR3 bases: TGTGCCAGCAGTGCCCTATATACGCAGTATTTT. The rearrangement uses TRBV6-6 and TRBJ2-3; D gene unclear. V was clipped by 5 bases and J by 7 bases, with 7 bases between them. CDR3 length equals 11 residues. Germline CDR1 MNHNY, CDR2 SVGAGI (reference sequence).

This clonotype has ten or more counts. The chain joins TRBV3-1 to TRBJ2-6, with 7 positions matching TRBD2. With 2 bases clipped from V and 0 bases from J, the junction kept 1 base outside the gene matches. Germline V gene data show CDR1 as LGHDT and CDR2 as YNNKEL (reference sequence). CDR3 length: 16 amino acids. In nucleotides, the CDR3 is TGTGCCAGCAGCCAAACTAGCGCCTCTGGGGCCAACGTCCTGACTTTC. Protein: CASSQTSASGANVLTF.

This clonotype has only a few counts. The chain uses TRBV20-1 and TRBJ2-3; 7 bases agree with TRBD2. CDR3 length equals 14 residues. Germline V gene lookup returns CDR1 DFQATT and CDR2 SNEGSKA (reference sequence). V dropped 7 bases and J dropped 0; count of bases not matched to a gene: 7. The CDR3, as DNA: TGCAGTGGCCATCGGGGGGATAGCACAGATACGCAGTATTTT. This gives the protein CSGHRGDSTDTQYF.

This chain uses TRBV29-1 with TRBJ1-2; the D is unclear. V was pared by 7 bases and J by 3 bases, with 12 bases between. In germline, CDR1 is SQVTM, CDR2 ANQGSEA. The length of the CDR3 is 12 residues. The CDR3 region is CSALLGDYGYTF. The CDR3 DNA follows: TGCAGCGCCCTACTCGGGGACTATGGCTACACCTTC.

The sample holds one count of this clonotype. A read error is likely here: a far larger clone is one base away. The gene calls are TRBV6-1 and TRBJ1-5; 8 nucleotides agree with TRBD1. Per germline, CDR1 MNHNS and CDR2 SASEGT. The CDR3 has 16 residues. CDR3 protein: CASRAGTGPYNQPQNF. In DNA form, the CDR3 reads TGTGCCAGCAGGGCCGGGACAGGTCCCTACAATCAGCCCCAGAATTTT.

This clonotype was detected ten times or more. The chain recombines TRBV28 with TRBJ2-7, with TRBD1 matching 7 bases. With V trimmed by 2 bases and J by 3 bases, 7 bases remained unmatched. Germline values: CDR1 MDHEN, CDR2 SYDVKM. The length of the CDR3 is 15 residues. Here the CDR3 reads CASSLPGTAVYEQYF. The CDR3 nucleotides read TGTGCCAGCAGTTTACCCGGGACAGCCGTCTACGAGCAGTACTTC.

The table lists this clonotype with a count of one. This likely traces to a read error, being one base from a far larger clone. The CDR3 loop is CASSRTGTDTQYF. Written as DNA, the CDR3 is TGTGCCAGCAGCAGGACGGGTACAGATACGCAGTATTTT. The chain uses TRBV13 and TRBJ2-3; D remains ambiguous. V gave up 5 bases and J gave up 3 bases, with 9 bases separating them. Germline V gene sequence: CDR1 PRHDT, CDR2 FYEKMQ (reference sequence). This CDR3 comprises 13 residues. Based on the CDR3 plus reference TRBV13 and TRBJ2-3, the full variable domain is AAGVIQSPRHLIKEKRETATLKCYPIPRHDTVYWYQQGPGQDPQFLISFYEKMQSDKGSIPDRFSAQQFSDYHSELNMSSLELGDSALYFCASSRTGTDTQYFGPGTRLTVL.

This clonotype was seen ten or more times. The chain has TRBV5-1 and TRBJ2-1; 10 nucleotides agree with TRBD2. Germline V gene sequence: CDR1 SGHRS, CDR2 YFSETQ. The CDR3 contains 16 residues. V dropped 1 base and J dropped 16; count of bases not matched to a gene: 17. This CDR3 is CASSLIPGDSGGPLFF. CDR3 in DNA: TGCGCCAGCAGCTTGATTCCGGGAGATAGCGGGGGGCCATTATTCTTC.

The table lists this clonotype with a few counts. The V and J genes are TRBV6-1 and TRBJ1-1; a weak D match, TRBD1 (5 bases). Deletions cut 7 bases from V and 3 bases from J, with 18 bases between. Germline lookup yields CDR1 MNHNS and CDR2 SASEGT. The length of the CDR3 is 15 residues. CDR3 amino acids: CASTNPTAGYTEAFF. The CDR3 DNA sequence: TGTGCCAGCACCAATCCGACGGCAGGGTACACTGAAGCTTTCTTT.

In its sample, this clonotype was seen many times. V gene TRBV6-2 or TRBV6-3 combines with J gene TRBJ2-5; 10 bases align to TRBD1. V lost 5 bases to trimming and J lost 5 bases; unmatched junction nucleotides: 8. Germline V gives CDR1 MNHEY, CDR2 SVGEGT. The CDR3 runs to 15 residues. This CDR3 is CASSGKTGGLETQYF. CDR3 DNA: TGTGCCAGCAGTGGCAAGACAGGGGGCCTGGAGACCCAGTACTTC.

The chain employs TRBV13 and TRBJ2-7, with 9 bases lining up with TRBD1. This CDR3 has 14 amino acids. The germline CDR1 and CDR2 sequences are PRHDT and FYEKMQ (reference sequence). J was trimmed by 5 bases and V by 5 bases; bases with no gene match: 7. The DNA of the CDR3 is TGTGCCAGCAGCCCCCGGGACAGGGTAAACGAGCAGTACTTC. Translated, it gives CASSPRDRVNEQYF.

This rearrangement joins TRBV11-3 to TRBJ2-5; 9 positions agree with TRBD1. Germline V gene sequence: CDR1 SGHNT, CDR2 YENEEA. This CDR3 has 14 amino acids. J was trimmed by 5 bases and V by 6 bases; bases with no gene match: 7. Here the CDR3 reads CASSLTGGWETQYF. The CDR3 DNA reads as TGTGCCAGCAGTTTAACAGGGGGCTGGGAGACCCAGTACTTC.

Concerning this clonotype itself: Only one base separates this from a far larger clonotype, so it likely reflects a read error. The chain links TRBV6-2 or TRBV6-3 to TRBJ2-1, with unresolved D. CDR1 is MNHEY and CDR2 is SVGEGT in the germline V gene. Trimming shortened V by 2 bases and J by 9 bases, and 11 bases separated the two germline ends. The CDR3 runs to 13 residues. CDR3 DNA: TGTGCCAGCAGTTACCGTCCAGTTTCTGAGCAGTTCTTC. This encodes CASSYRPVSEQFF.

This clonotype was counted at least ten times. In nucleotides, the CDR3 is TGTGCCAGCACGCCTCTAGCGGGGGCCCCTCATGAGCAGTTCTTC. It specifies CASTPLAGAPHEQFF. The chain combines TRBV2 with TRBJ2-1, with 10 bases fitting TRBD2. Germline V gives CDR1 SNHLY, CDR2 FYNNEI. Trimming removed 7 bases from V and 8 bases from J; junction bases left unmatched: 11. The CDR3 length is 15 residues.

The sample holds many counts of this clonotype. CDR3 nucleotide sequence: TGTGCCAGCAGTTTGCGGGGTGGAAGTGAAAAACTGTTTTTT. This gives the protein CASSLRGGSEKLFF. The chain combines TRBV27 with TRBJ1-4; D not resolved. This CDR3 comprises 14 residues. Germline lookup yields CDR1 MNHEY and CDR2 SMNVEV (reference sequence). The V end was cut by 3 bases, the J end by 7 bases, with 12 bases between.

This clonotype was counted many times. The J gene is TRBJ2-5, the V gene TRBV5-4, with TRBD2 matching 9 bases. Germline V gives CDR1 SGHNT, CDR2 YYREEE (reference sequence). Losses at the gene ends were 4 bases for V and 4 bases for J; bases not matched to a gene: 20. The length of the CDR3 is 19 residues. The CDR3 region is CASSTPRSSGGLGGETQYF. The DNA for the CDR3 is TGTGCCAGCAGCACCCCCAGGAGTAGCGGGGGCCTAGGGGGAGAGACCCAGTACTTC.

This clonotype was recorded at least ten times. The CDR3 loop is CSIRLAGGNTQYF. DNA for the CDR3: TGCAGCATCCGACTAGCGGGAGGGAATACGCAGTATTTT. V usage is TRBV29-1 and J usage is TRBJ2-3; 14 positions agree with TRBD2. The germline V gene encodes CDR1 SQVTM and CDR2 ANQGSEA. V shed 8 bases, J shed 7 bases, and the junction held 5 bases outside the gene matches. The CDR3 runs to 13 residues.

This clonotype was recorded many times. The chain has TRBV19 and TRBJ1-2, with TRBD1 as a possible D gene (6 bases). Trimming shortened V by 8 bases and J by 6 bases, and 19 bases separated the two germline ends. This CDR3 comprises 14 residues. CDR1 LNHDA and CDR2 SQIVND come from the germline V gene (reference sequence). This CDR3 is CASRLAGDKDGYTF. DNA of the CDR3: TGTGCCAGTCGTCTCGCAGGGGACAAAGATGGCTACACCTTC.

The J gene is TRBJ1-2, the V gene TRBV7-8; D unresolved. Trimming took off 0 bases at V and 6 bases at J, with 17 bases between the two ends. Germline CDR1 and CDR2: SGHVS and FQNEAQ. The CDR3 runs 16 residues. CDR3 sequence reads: CASSLANSQSWDGYTF. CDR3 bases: TGTGCCAGCAGCTTAGCAAACAGCCAGAGTTGGGATGGCTACACCTTC.

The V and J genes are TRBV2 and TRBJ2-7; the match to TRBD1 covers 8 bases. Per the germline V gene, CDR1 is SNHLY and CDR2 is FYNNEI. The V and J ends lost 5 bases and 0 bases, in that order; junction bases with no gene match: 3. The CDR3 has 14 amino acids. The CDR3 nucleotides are TGTGCCAGCAGTCAGGACAGGGTCTCCTACGAGCAGTACTTC. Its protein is CASSQDRVSYEQYF.

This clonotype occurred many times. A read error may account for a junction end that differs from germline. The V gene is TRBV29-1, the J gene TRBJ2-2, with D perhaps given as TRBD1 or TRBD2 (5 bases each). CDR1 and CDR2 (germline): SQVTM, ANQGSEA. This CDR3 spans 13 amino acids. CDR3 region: CSVWGTSTGEMFF. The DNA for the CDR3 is TGCAGCGTTTGGGGGACGAGCACCGGGGAGATGTTTTTT.

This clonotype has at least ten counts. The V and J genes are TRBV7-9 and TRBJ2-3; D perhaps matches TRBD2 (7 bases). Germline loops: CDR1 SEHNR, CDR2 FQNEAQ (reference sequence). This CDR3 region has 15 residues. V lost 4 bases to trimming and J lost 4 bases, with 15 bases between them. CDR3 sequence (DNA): TGTGCCAGCAGCTCCCGGGGGGCCGATCCAGATACGCAGTATTTT. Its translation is CASSSRGADPDTQYF. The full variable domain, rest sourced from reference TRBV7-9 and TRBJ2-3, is DTGVSQNPRHKITKRGQNVTFRCDPISEHNRLYWYRQTLGQGPEFLTYFQNEAQLEKSRLLSDRFSAERPKGSFSTLEIQRTEQGDSAMYLCASSSRGADPDTQYFGPGTRLTVL.

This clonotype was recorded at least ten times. The CDR3 nucleotides are TGTGCCAGTAGTAGCTCGACTAGTTGGGTGGCCAAAAACATTCAGTACTTC. Its protein product is CASSSSTSWVAKNIQYF. The chain joins TRBV19 to TRBJ2-4, with D perhaps TRBD2 (6 bases). The germline V and J ends were trimmed by 4 bases and 1 base, with 17 bases remaining between them. The CDR3 is made up of 17 amino acids. Germline assignment: CDR1 LNHDA and CDR2 SQIVND (reference sequence). Using reference TRBV19 and TRBJ2-4 for the parts outside the CDR3, the full variable domain is DGGITQSPKYLFRKEGQNVTLSCEQNLNHDAMYWYRQDPGQGLRLIYYSQIVNDFQKGDIAEGYSVSREKKESFPLTVTSAQKNPTAFYLCASSSSTSWVAKNIQYFGAGTRLSVL.

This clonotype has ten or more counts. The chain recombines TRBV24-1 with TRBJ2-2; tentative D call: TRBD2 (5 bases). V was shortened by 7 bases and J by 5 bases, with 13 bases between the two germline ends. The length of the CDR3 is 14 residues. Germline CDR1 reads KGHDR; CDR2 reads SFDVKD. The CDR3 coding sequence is TGTGCCACCAGCGGGGAGAGCTCAACCGGGGAGCTGTTTTTT. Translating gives CATSGESSTGELFF.